The 22 T cell receptor beta chains below were found in one sample sequenced in a study of T cell responses to AZD1222 COVID-19 vaccine. The method was immunoSEQ multiplex PCR; TCRdb's version includes in-frame clones alone and lacks a portion of them. The sample contains about 84,000 clones, around 90% of which appear only once. The specimen comprised peripheral blood, sampled on day 0 of AZD1222 vaccination. The source of these receptors is an adult in good health.

This clone was observed a single time. The chain joins TRBV7-2 to TRBJ2-3; D remains unclear. V was trimmed by 6 bases and J by 5 bases, leaving 9 bases between them. The CDR3 consists of 12 residues. The germline V gene has CDR1 SGHTA and CDR2 FQGNSA. For the CDR3, the DNA is TGTGCCAGCAGTCTCTTAGGAGATACGCAGTATTTT. This gives the protein CASSLLGDTQYF.

The chain is built from TRBV10-3 and TRBJ2-2; possible D gene TRBD2, 6 bases. The V and J ends lost 6 bases and 2 bases respectively, with 13 bases between them. The CDR3 has 15 residues. Germline lookup yields CDR1 ENHRY and CDR2 SYGVKD. The CDR3 sequence is CAIRGTHVNTGELFF. The CDR3 DNA reads as TGTGCCATCAGGGGGACTCACGTTAACACCGGGGAGCTGTTTTTT.

The rearrangement joins TRBV9 to TRBJ2-7, with 8 bases aligning to TRBD1. Looked up from germline, CDR1 is SGDLS and CDR2 is YYNGEE. The ends lost 4 bases at V and 7 bases at J; junction bases unmatched: 10. The CDR3 extends over 14 amino acids. CDR3 amino acids: CASSQGAVAGEQYF. The CDR3, as DNA: TGTGCCAGCAGCCAGGGGGCGGTAGCTGGGGAGCAGTACTTC.

V gene TRBV2 combines with J gene TRBJ1-6, with D possibly matching TRBD1 (6 bases). CDR1 SNHLY and CDR2 FYNNEI come from the germline V gene. V lost 4 bases to trimming and J lost 7 bases, with 11 bases between them. The CDR3 has 14 residues. CDR3 nucleotides: TGTGCCAGCAGTGGGGATAGGGGGAATTCACCCCTCCACTTT. It is translated as CASSGDRGNSPLHF.

V and J are TRBV2 and TRBJ2-7, with no clear D. The ends were cut back, 6 bases at V and 2 bases at J, with 8 bases in the middle. The CDR3 extends over 12 amino acids. From germline, CDR1 is SNHLY and CDR2 FYNNEI. This CDR3 is CASRALPYEQYF. The CDR3, as DNA: TGTGCCAGCAGGGCCCTCCCCTACGAGCAGTACTTC.

The rearrangement uses TRBV2 and TRBJ2-7; 11 bases are a match to TRBD2. The junction had 2 bases not matched to a gene; V was cut back by 4 bases and J by 6 bases. Looked up from germline, CDR1 is SNHLY and CDR2 is FYNNEI. The CDR3 covers 13 residues. The CDR3 DNA reads as TGTGCCAGCAGTGTTAGCGGGAGGGGCGAGCAGTACTTC. Translated, it gives CASSVSGRGEQYF.

CDR3 in amino acids: CASSLVGGTYEQYF. CDR3 nucleotides: TGTGCCAGCAGCTTAGTCGGGGGGACCTACGAGCAGTACTTC. The rearrangement links TRBV7-2 to TRBJ2-7, with 7 bases matching TRBD2. Trimming took 1 base from V and 2 from J; bases not matched to a gene: 2. This CDR3 is 14 amino acids long. The germline gives CDR1 SGHTA, CDR2 FQGNSA.

The J gene is TRBJ2-3, the V gene TRBV9; 7 nucleotides agree with TRBD2. The CDR3 has 17 amino acids. Trimming removed 0 bases from V and 8 bases from J; junction bases left unmatched: 15. CDR1 is SGDLS and CDR2 is YYNGEE in the germline V gene. The CDR3: CASSVGKVAGVQGTQYF. CDR3 bases: TGTGCCAGCAGCGTAGGGAAAGTGGCGGGAGTGCAGGGTACGCAGTATTTT.

This clone was counted only a few times. The chain employs TRBV11-2 and TRBJ1-4; 11 bases are a match to TRBD1. The germline gives CDR1 SGHAT, CDR2 FQNNGV. V was clipped by 4 bases and J by 5 bases; unmatched bases: 3. CDR3 size: 15 residues. CDR3 bases: TGTGCCAGCAGCTGGACAGGGGGCGAGAATGAAAAACTGTTTTTT. Translating it yields CASSWTGGENEKLFF.

The chain employs TRBV19 and TRBJ1-2; D is unresolved. Trimming stripped 9 bases from V and 0 bases from J, with 14 bases between. The CDR3 runs 14 residues. The germline V gene has CDR1 LNHDA and CDR2 SQIVND (reference sequence). The CDR3 nucleotides are TGTGCCAGCGCCCCCCGTTCTGCTAACTATGGCTACACCTTC. Amino acid sequence: CASAPRSANYGYTF.

J is TRBJ1-5 and V is TRBV5-1; D is ambiguous. Germline CDR1 and CDR2: SGHRS and YFSETQ. This CDR3 spans 14 amino acids. Trimming left V 1 base short and J 0 bases short, with 5 bases between. CDR3 in DNA: TGCGCCAGCAGCTTGACAGATAGCAATCAGCCCCAGCATTTT. Amino acids: CASSLTDSNQPQHF.

V usage is TRBV7-9 and J usage is TRBJ1-2; 8 nucleotides align to TRBD1. The CDR3 is 14 residues long. Trimming at V came to 4 bases and at J to 7 bases, leaving 8 bases not matched to a gene. The germline V gene has CDR1 SEHNR and CDR2 FQNEAQ (reference sequence). Here the CDR3 DNA reads TGTGCCAGCAGCTACCGGGACAGGTTATCTGGCTACACCTTC. This gives the protein CASSYRDRLSGYTF.

The chain links TRBV30 to TRBJ2-5, with TRBD1 as a possible D gene (5 bases). CDR1 is GTSNPN and CDR2 is SVGIG in the germline V gene (reference sequence). The ends were cut back, 3 bases at V and 2 bases at J, with 19 bases in the middle. The CDR3 runs to 16 residues. The CDR3 DNA reads TGTGCCTGGAGCAGACTCCTGACAGCCAGACAAGAGACCCAGTACTTC. This sequence encodes CAWSRLLTARQETQYF.

This clone was seen once. The chain has TRBV29-1 and TRBJ1-2; 7 bases agree with TRBD1. Germline CDR1 and CDR2: SQVTM and ANQGSEA. J was trimmed by 8 bases and V by 7 bases; bases with no gene match: 13. The CDR3 totals 13 residues. CDR3 nucleotides: TGCAGCGCACACAGGGGACGAAGACTCGGCTACACCTTC. This translates into CSAHRGRRLGYTF.

This clone has just one count. V usage is TRBV5-4 and J usage is TRBJ1-5, with no clear D. Germline-derived CDR1 and CDR2 are SGHNT and YYREEE (reference sequence). The CDR3 is made up of 15 amino acids. The V and J ends lost 0 bases and 0 bases respectively, with 7 bases between them. The CDR3: CASSLGGNSNQPQHF. CDR3 coding DNA: TGTGCCAGCAGCTTGGGGGGTAATAGCAATCAGCCCCAGCATTTT.

The rearrangement uses TRBV27 and TRBJ2-5, with a possible D match to TRBD2 (6 bases). Germline CDR1 reads MNHEY; CDR2 reads SMNVEV (reference sequence). V lost 5 bases, J lost 4 bases, and 20 bases lay in between. This CDR3 is built from 16 residues. The CDR3 loop is CASSPGGGRQGETQYF. Written as DNA, the CDR3 is TGTGCCAGCAGTCCCGGAGGAGGGCGTCAAGGAGAGACCCAGTACTTC.

The CDR3 sequence is CASSRASPPYEQYF. The CDR3 coding sequence is TGCGCCAGCAGCCGGGCCTCTCCGCCCTACGAGCAGTACTTC. The chain employs TRBV4-1 and TRBJ2-7; no definite D call. The CDR3 contains 14 residues. Germline CDR1 is MGHRA and CDR2 is YSYEKL. The ends were cut back, 4 bases at V and 2 bases at J, with 12 bases in the middle.

V is TRBV27 and J is TRBJ2-7, with TRBD2 as a possible D gene (5 bases). CDR1 and CDR2 (germline): MNHEY, SMNVEV (reference sequence). Trimming removed 0 bases from V and 2 bases from J, with 8 bases in between. The CDR3 has 14 amino acids. CDR3 nucleotides: TGTGCCAGCAGTTTATCAGCGGAGGCCTACGAGCAGTACTTC. This gives the protein CASSLSAEAYEQYF.

Worth noting for this clone: A far larger clone is a single base away, which makes a read error likely. V gene TRBV3-1 (or the pseudogene TRBV3-2) combines with J gene TRBJ2-1; TRBD2 matches at 8 bases. The CDR3 runs to 15 residues. The germline V gene encodes CDR1 LGHDT and CDR2 YNNKEL (reference sequence). Losses at the gene ends were 6 bases for V and 0 bases for J; bases not matched to a gene: 4. The CDR3 DNA follows: TGTGCCAGCAGTACCGGGACTAGCTCCTACAATGAGCAGTTCTTC. The encoded protein is CASSTGTSSYNEQFF.

This clone was detected a few times. This chain uses TRBV7-2 with TRBJ1-1; possibly TRBD1 for D (6 bases). Per the germline V gene, CDR1 is SGHTA and CDR2 is FQGNSA. The length of the CDR3 is 14 residues. Trimming removed 5 bases at V and 6 bases at J, with 16 bases between. The CDR3 DNA follows: TGTGCCAGCAGCCCAGGGGCCTCTGAGGCTGAAGCTTTCTTT. Its protein is CASSPGASEAEAFF.

The rearrangement uses TRBV7-2 and TRBJ1-5; D might be TRBD1 (6 bases). CDR1 and CDR2 (germline): SGHTA, FQGNSA. Trimming removed 5 bases at V and 7 bases at J, with 12 bases between. This CDR3 has 13 residues. In DNA, the CDR3 is TGTGCCAGCAGCCGGGACACAGGCCAGCCCCAGCATTTT. It is translated as CASSRDTGQPQHF.

The chain links TRBV11-2 to TRBJ1-1; D ambiguous. Trimming shortened V by 4 bases and J by 0 bases, and 9 bases separated the two germline ends. From germline, CDR1 is SGHAT and CDR2 FQNNGV. The CDR3 has 14 amino acids. CDR3 nucleotides: TGTGCCAGCAGCTACCCACCCATGAACACTGAAGCTTTCTTT. Amino acid sequence: CASSYPPMNTEAFF.